This T cell receptor (beta chain) is from a study of cytomegalovirus exposure and HLA in healthy donors. Overall study: Earlier, 150 million to 200 million T cells were analyzed, and 90 million to 120 million unique TCR beta sequences were found among them.

Primers: 60 Vbeta forward and 13 Jbeta reverse. The repertoire was sequenced with immunoSEQ multiplex PCR; TCRdb's copy has only in-frame clones and lacks some. The sample lists about 110,000 clones, about 70% occurring once. The CDR3 sequence is 15 residues long. Trimming cost V 0 bases and J 2 bases, with 9 bases left between them. The germline CDR1 and CDR2 sequences are SGHNT and YYREEE (reference sequence). Study-wide findings and caveats: Cytomegalovirus association was assigned to about 180 TCR beta chains.

With respect to this clone: Its antigen remains unidentified.

This TCR was sampled from a female donor in good health and CMV-seronegative. This chain uses TRBV5-4 with TRBJ2-1; a weak D match, TRBD2 (5 bases). The sequencing input was PBMCs. DNA of the CDR3: TGTGCCAGCAGCTTGGAAGAGGGCCCCTACAATGAGCAGTTCTTC. Protein: CASSLEEGPYNEQFF.